This record covers a single T cell receptor (beta chain). What it binds is not known. The data belong to a study of T cell responses to AZD1222 COVID-19 vaccine. The CDR3 consists of 12 residues. Study-wide points: Increased Spike-specific TCR breadth and depth were observed after two AZD1222 doses. Baseline seropositivity occurred in only a handful of AZD1222 recipients. Possibly, clonal diversity was underestimated; donors were largely white British and included more females.

Both about-4-week and about-12-week second-dose recipients were combined. TCRdb keeps only in-frame clones here, not all; method: immunoSEQ multiplex PCR. This sample has fewer than 130,000 clones, with roughly 92% found just once. Sequenced here: peripheral blood, sampled 28 days after the second AZD1222 dose. This TCR came from an adult who received the AZD1222 COVID-19 vaccine. V gene TRBV21-1 combines with J gene TRBJ2-7; TRBD2, as called in the table, went unchecked against the DNA. TRBV21-1 is flagged as a pseudogene. The CDR3 DNA reads as TGTGCCAGCAGCAAACCCCTAGACGAGCAGTACTTC. This gives the protein CASSKPLDEQYF.